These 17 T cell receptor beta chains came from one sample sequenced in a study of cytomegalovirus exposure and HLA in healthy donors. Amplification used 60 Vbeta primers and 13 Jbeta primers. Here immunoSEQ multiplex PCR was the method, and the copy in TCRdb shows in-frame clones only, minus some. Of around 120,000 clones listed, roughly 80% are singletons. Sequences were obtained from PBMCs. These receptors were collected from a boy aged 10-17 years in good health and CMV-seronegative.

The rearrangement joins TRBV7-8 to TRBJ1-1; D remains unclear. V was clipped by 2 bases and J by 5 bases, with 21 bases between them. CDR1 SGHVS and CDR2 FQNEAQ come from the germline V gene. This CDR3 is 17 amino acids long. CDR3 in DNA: TGTGCCAGCAGCTTATTTCGGTGGGGAGGGCACAGTACTGAAGCTTTCTTT. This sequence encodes CASSLFRWGGHSTEAFF.

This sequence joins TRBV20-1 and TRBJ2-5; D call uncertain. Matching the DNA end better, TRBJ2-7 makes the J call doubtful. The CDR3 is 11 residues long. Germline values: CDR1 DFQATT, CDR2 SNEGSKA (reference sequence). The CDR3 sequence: CSARGSYEQYF. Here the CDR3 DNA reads TGCAGTGCTAGAGGCTCGTACGAGCAGTACTTC.

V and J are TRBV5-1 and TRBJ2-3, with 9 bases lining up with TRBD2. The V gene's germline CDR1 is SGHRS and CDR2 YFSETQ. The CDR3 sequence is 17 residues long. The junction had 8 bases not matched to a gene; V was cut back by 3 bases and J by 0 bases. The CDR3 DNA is TGCGCCAGCAGCTCGTCTAGCGGGGTTTTTAGCACAGATACGCAGTATTTT. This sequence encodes CASSSSSGVFSTDTQYF.

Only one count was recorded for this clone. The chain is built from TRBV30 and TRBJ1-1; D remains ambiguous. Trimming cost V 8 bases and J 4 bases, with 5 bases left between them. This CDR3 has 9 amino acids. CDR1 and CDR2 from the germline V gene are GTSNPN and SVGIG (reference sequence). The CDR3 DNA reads TGTGCCCCGAGCACTGAAGCTTTCTTT. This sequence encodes CAPSTEAFF.

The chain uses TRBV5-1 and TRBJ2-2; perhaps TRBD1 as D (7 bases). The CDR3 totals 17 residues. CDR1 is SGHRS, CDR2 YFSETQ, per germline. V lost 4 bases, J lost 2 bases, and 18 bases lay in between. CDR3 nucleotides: TGCGCCAGCAGCCCCCGACGCGGGACAGAAAACACCGGGGAGCTGTTTTTT. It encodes CASSPRRGTENTGELFF.

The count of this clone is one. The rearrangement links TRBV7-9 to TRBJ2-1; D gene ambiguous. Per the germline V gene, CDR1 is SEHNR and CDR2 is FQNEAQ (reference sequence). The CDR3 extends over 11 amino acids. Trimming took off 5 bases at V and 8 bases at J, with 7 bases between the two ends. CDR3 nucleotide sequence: TGTGCCAGCAGCCCCTTCGATGAGCAGTTCTTC. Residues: CASSPFDEQFF. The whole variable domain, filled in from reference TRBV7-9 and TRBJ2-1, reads DTGVSQNPRHKITKRGQNVTFRCDPISEHNRLYWYRQTLGQGPEFLTYFQNEAQLEKSRLLSDRFSAERPKGSFSTLEIQRTEQGDSAMYLCASSPFDEQFFGPGTRLTVL.

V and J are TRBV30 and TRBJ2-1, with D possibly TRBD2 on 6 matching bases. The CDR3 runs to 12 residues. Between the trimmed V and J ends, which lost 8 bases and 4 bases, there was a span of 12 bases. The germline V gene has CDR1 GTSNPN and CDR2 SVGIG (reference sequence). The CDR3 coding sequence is TGTGCCCAAGTCGGGGGATACAATGAGCAGTTCTTC. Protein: CAQVGGYNEQFF.

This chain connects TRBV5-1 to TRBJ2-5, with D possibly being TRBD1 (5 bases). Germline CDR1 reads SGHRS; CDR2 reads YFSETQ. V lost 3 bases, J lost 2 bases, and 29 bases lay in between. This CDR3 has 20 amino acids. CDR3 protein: CASSSQTAGQVQGKQETQYF. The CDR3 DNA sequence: TGCGCCAGCAGCTCCCAAACTGCAGGGCAGGTCCAAGGGAAACAAGAGACCCAGTACTTC.

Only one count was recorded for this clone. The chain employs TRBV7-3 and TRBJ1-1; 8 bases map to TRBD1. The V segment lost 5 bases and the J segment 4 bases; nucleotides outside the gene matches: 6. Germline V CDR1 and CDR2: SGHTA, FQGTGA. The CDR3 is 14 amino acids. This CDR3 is CASSTTDRGTEAFF. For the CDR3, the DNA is TGTGCCAGCAGCACTACCGACAGGGGCACTGAAGCTTTCTTT.

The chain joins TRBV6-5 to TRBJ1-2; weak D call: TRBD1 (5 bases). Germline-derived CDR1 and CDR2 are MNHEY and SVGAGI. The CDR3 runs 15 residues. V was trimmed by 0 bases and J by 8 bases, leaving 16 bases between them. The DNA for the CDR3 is TGTGCCAGCAGTTACTCGGCAGGGCTTCTCGGGGGCTACACCTTC. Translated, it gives CASSYSAGLLGGYTF.

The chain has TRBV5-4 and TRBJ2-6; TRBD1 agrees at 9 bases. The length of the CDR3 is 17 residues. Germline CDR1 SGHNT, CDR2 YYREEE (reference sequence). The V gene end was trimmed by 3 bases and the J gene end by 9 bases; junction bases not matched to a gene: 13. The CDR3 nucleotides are TGTGCCAGCAGCTCCCCGACAGGGGGGAAGATTGGCAACGTCCTGACTTTC. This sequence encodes CASSSPTGGKIGNVLTF. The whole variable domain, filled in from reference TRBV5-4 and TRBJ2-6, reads ETGVTQSPTHLIKTRGQQVTLRCSSQSGHNTVSWYQQALGQGPQFIFQYYREEENGRGNFPPRFSGLQFPNYSSELNVNALELDDSALYLCASSSPTGGKIGNVLTFGAGSRLTVL.

The CDR3 is CAISESRHTYEQYF. The CDR3 DNA is TGTGCCATCAGTGAGTCGCGGCATACCTACGAGCAGTACTTC. The rearrangement joins TRBV10-3 to TRBJ2-7; D gene ambiguous. CDR1 and CDR2 from the germline V gene are ENHRY and SYGVKD. V lost 0 bases and J 2 bases, leaving 8 bases between the germline ends. The CDR3 sequence is 14 residues long.

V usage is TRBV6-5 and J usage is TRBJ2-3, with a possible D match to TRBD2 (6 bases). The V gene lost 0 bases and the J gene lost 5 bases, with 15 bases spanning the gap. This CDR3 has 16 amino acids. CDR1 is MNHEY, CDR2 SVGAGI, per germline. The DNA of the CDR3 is TGTGCCAGCAGTTACTCGACCCGCGGGGAAGGAGATACGCAGTATTTT. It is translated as CASSYSTRGEGDTQYF.

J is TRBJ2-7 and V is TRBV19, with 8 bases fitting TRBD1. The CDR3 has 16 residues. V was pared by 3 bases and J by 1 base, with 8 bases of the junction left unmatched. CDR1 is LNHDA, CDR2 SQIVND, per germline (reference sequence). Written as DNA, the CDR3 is TGTGCCAGTAGTATTCGGCCAGGGGGCCTTTCCTACGAGCAGTACTTC. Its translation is CASSIRPGGLSYEQYF.

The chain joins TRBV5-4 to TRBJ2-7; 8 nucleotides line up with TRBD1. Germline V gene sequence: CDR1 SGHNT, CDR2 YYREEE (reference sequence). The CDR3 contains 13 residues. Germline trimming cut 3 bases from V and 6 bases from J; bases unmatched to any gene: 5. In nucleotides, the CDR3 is TGTGCCAGCAGCTGGACAGGGACCAGCGAGCAGTACTTC. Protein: CASSWTGTSEQYF.

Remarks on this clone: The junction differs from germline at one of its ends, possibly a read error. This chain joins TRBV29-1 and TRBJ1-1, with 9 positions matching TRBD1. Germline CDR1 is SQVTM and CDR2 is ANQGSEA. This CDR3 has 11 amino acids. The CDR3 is CSSTRDRVTGF. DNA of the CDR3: TGCAGCTCCACTCGGGACAGGGTCACCGGCTTT.

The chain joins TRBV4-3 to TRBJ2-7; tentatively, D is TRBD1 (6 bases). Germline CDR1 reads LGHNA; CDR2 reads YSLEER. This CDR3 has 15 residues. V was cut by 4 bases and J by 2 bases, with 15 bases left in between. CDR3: CASSRFRDNTYEQYF. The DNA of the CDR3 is TGCGCCAGCAGCCGCTTCCGGGACAACACCTACGAGCAGTACTTC.